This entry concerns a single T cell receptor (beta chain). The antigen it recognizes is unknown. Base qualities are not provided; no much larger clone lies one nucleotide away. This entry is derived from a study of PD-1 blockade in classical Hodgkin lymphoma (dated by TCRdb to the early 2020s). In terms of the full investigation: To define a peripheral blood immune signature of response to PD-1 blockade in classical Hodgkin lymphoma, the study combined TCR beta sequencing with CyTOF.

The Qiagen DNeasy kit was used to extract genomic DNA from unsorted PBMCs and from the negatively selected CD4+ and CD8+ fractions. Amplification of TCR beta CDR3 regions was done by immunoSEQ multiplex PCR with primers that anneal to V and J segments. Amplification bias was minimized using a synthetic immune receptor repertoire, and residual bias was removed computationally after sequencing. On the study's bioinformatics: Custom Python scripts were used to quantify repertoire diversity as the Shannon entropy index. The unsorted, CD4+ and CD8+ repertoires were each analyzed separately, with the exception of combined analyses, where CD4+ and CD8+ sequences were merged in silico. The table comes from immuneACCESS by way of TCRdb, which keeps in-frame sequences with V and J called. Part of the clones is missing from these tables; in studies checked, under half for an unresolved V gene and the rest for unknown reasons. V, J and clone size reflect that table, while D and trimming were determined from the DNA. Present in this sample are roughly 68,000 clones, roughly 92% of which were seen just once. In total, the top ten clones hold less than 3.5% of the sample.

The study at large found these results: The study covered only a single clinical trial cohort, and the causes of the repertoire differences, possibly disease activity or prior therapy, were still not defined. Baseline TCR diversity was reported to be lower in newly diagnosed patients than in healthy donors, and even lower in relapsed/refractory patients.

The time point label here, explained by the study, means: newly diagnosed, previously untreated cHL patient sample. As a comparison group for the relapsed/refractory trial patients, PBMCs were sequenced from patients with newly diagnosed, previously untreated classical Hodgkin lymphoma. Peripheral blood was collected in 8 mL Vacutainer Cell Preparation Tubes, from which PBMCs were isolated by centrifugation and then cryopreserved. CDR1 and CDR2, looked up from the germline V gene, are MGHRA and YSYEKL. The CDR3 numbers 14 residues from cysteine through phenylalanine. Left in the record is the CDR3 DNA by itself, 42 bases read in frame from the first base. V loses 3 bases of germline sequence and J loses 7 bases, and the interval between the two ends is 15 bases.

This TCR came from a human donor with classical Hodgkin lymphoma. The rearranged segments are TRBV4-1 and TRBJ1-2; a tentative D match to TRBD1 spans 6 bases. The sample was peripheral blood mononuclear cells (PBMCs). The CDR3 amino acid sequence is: CASSQGNREGGYTF. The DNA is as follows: TGCGCCAGCAGCCAGGGGAACAGGGAAGGTGGCTACACCTTC.